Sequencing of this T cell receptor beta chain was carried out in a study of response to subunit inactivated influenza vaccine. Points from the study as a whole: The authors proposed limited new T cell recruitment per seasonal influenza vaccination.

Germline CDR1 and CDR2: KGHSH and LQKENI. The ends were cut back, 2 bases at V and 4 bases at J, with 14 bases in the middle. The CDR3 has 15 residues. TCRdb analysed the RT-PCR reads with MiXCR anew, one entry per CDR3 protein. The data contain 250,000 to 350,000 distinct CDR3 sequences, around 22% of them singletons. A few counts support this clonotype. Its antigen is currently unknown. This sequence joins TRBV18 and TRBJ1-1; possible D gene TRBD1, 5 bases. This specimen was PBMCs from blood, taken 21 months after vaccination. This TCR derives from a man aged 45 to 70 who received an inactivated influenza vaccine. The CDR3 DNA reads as TGTGCCAGCTCACCAACTGGTAGGGGTGGCACTGAAGCTTTCTTT. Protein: CASSPTGRGGTEAFF.